This T cell receptor beta chain was found in a study of CD8 T cells in ankylosing spondylitis. For TCR beta, libraries came from quantitative 5'-RACE with molecular barcodes. TCRdb called the 5' RACE reads again in MiXCR, with one record for every CDR3 protein. The repertoire has 85,000 to 100,000 distinct CDR3 sequences, 8% to 10% of them found once; the top ten carry around a tenth. This CDR3 is 14 amino acids long. CDR1 is LGHNA and CDR2 is YSLEER in the germline V gene. V lost 4 bases and J lost 6; bases outside the gene matches: 2. This clonotype was found many times. The clonotype originates from a male donor with ankylosing spondylitis or in good health (not recorded which). The chain joins TRBV4-3 to TRBJ2-2; 10 bases align to TRBD1. Specimen: blood, either unsorted or a sorted T cell fraction (not recorded which). CDR3 bases: TGCGCCAGCAGCCGGACAGGGGGATCCGGGGAGCTGTTTTTT. Its translation is CASSRTGGSGELFF.